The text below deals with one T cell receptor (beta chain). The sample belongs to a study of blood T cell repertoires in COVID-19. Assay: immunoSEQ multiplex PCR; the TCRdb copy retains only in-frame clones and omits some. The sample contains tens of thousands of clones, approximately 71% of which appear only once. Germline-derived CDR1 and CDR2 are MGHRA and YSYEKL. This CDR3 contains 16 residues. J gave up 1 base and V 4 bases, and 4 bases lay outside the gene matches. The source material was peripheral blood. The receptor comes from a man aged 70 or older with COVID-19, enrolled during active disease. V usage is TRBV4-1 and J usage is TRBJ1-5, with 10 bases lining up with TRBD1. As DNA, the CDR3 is TGCGCCAGCAGCCCCCAGGACAGGGGGAGCAATCAGCCCCAGCATTTT. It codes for CASSPQDRGSNQPQHF.